This T cell receptor beta chain was captured by sequencing in a study of technical replicates of blood from a handful of donors. Assay used: immunoSEQ multiplex PCR; TCRdb lists only in-frame clones, some missing. The data contain some 77,000 clones, roughly 97% of them singletons. Germline values: CDR1 LNHDA, CDR2 SQIVND (reference sequence). After removal of 4 bases from V and 8 bases from J, the junction contained 11 bases not matched to a gene. This CDR3 has 15 amino acids. The gene calls are TRBV19 and TRBJ1-2; 9 nucleotides match TRBD1. Material for sequencing was T cells isolated from PBMCs. This sequence originates from a human donor in good health. CDR3 sequence reads: CASSTWDREEMGYTF. The CDR3 coding sequence is TGTGCCAGTAGTACCTGGGACAGGGAGGAAATGGGCTACACCTTC.